What follows is one TCR beta chain and its context. The data derive from a study of blood T cell repertoires in COVID-19. The table came from immunoSEQ multiplex PCR; TCRdb's copy has only in-frame clones and leaves some out. The sample holds roughly 180,000 clones, roughly 85% seen once. Trimming took off 8 bases at V and 0 bases at J, with 13 bases between the two ends. Germline V lookup: CDR1 GTSNPN, CDR2 SVGIG (reference sequence). This CDR3 has 13 residues. The sequenced sample consisted of peripheral blood. V gene TRBV30 combines with J gene TRBJ1-1, with D possibly TRBD1 on 5 matching bases. The source is a woman aged 50 to 60 with COVID-19, enrolled during active disease. The CDR3 DNA is TGTGCCCAGGAGGGGACCCTGAACACTGAAGCTTTCTTT. Translation gives CAQEGTLNTEAFF.